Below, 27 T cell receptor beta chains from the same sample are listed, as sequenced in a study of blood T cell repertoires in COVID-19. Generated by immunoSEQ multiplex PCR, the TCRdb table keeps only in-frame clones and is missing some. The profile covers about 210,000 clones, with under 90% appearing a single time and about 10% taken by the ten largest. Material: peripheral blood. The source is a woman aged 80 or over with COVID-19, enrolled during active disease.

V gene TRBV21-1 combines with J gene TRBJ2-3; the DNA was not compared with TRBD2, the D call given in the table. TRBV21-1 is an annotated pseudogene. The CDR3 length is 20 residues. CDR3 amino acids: CASSKEVGLAGGRSTDTQYF. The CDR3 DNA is TGTGCCAGCAGCAAAGAGGTTGGACTAGCGGGGGGGCGAAGCACAGATACGCAGTATTTT.

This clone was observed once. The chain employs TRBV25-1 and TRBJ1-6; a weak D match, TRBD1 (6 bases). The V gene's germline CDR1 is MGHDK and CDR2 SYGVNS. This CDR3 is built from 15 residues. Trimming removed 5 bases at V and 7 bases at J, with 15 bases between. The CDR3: CASSPLTGDNSPLHF. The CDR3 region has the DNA TGTGCCAGCAGTCCCCTGACAGGCGACAATTCACCCCTCCACTTT. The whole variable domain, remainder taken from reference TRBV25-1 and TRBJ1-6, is EADIYQTPRYLVIGTGKKITLECSQTMGHDKMYWYQQDPGMELHLIHYSYGVNSTEKGDLSSESTVSRIRTEHFPLTLESARPSHTSQYLCASSPLTGDNSPLHFGNGTRLTVT.

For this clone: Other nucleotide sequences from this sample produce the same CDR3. CDR3 sequence (DNA): TGTGCCAGCAGCCCCCGGGACAGGGGAACAGATACGCAGTATTTT. Its protein product is CASSPRDRGTDTQYF. The chain is built from TRBV3-1 (or the pseudogene TRBV3-2) and TRBJ2-3; 10 bases fit TRBD1. The CDR3 consists of 15 residues. Germline V gene lookup returns CDR1 LGHDT and CDR2 YNNKEL (reference sequence). V shed 4 bases, J shed 3 bases, and the junction held 4 bases outside the gene matches.

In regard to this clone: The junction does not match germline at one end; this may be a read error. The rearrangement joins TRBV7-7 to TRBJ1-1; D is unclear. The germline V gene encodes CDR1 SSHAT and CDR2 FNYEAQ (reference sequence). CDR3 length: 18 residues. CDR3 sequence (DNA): TGTGCTAGCAGCCTTAAAGTGGGCTTCTACCCCGGGGACACTGAAGCTTTCTTT. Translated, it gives CASSLKVGFYPGDTEAFF.

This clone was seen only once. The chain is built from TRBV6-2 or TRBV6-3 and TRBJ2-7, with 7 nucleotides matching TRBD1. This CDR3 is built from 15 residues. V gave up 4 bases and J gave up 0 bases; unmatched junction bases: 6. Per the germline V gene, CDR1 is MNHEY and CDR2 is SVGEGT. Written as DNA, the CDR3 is TGTGCCAGCAGTTCACAGGGGTCGAGCTCCTACGAGCAGTACTTC. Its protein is CASSSQGSSSYEQYF.

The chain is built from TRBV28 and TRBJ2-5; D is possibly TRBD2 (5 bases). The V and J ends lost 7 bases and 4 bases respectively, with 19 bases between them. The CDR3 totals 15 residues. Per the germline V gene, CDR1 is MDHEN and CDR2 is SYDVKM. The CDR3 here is CASTPQEVILETQYF. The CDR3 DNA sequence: TGTGCCAGCACCCCTCAGGAGGTGATATTAGAGACCCAGTACTTC.

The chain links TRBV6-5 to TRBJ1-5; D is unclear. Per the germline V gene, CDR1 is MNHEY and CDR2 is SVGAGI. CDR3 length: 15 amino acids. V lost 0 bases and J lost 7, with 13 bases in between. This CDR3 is CASSYSGGNGQPQHF. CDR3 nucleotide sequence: TGTGCCAGCAGTTACTCGGGAGGGAACGGCCAGCCCCAGCATTTT.

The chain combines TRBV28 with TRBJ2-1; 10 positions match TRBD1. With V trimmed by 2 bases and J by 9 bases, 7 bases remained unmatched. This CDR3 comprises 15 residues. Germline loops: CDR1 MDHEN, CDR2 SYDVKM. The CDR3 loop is CASSLPGQGQAEQFF. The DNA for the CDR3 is TGTGCCAGCAGTTTACCGGGACAGGGGCAGGCTGAGCAGTTCTTC. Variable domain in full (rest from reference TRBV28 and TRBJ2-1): DVKVTQSSRYLVKRTGEKVFLECVQDMDHENMFWYRQDPGLGLRLIYFSYDVKMKEKGDIPEGYSVSREKKERFSLILESASTNQTSMYLCASSLPGQGQAEQFFGPGTRLTVL.

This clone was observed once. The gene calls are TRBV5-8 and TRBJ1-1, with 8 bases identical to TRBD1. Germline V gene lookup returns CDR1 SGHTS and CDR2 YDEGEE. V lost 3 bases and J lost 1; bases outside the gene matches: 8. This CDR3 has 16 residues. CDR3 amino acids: CASSWGQGARNTEAFF. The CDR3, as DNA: TGTGCCAGCAGCTGGGGGCAGGGGGCCAGGAACACTGAAGCTTTCTTT.

CDR3 nucleotide sequence: TGTGCCAGCAGCTTGAAGAAGCCAACCACCTACGAGCAGTACTTC. This translates into CASSLKKPTTYEQYF. The chain recombines TRBV5-4 with TRBJ2-7, with D unclear. V lost 1 base and J lost 2, with 13 bases in between. Germline V gene data show CDR1 as SGHNT and CDR2 as YYREEE (reference sequence). CDR3 size: 15 residues.

Written as DNA, the CDR3 is TGTGCCAGCTCACCCCCACTAGCGGGGGCCAGCTCCTACAATGAGCAGTTCTTC. Translating it yields CASSPPLAGASSYNEQFF. The V call is TRBV18, the J call TRBJ2-1; 11 bases are shared with TRBD2. This CDR3 comprises 18 residues. CDR1 and CDR2 (germline): KGHSH, LQKENI. Trimming at V came to 3 bases and at J to 0 bases, leaving 7 bases not matched to a gene.

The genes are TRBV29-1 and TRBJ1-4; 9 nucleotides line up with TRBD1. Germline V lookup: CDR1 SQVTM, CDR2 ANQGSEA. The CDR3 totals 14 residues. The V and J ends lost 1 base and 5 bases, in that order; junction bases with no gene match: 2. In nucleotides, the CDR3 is TGCAGCGTTGAAGCCGGGACAGGGAATGAAAAACTGTTTTTT. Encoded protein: CSVEAGTGNEKLFF.

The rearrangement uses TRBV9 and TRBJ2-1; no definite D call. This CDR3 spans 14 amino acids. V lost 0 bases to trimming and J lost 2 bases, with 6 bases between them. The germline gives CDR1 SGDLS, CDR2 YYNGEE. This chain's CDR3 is CASSVGRAYNEQFF. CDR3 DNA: TGTGCCAGCAGCGTAGGACGGGCCTACAATGAGCAGTTCTTC.

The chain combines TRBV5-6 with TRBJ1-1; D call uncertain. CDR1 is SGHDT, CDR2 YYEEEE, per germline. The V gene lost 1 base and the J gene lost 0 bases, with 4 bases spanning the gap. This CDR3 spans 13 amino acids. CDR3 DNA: TGTGCCAGCAGCTTGCCCATGAACACTGAAGCTTTCTTT. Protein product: CASSLPMNTEAFF.

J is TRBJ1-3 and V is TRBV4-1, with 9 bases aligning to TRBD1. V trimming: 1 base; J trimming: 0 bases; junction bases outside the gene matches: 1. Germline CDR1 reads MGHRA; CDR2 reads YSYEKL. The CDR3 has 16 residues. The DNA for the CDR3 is TGCGCCAGCAGCCAAGGGGACAGGGTCTCTGGAAACACCATATATTTT. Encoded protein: CASSQGDRVSGNTIYF.

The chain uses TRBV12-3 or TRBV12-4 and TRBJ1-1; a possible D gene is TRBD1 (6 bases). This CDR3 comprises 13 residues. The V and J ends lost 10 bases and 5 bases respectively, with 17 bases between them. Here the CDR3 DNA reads TGTGCCACACAGTCCAGGGGAGAAACTGAAGCTTTCTTT. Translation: CATQSRGETEAFF.

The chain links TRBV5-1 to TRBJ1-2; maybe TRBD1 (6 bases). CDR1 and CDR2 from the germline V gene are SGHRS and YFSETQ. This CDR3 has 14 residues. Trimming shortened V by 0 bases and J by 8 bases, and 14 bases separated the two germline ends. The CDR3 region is CASSLEGHTVGYTF. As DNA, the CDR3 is TGCGCCAGCAGCTTGGAGGGACACACCGTGGGCTACACCTTC.

The CDR3 protein is CASSTGLAVGELFF. The CDR3 nucleotides read TGTGCCAGTAGTACGGGACTAGCCGTCGGGGAGCTGTTTTTT. The chain recombines TRBV19 with TRBJ2-2; TRBD2 matches 9 bases. Trimming took 4 bases from V and 7 from J; bases not matched to a gene: 4. The germline CDR1 and CDR2 sequences are LNHDA and SQIVND (reference sequence). CDR3 size: 14 residues.

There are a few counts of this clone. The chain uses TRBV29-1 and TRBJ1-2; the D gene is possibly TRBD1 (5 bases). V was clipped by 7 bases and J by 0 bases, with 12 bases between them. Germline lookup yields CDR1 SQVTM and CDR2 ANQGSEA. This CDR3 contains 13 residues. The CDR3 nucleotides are TGCAGCGCCCAGGACACCACTAACTATGGCTACACCTTC. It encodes CSAQDTTNYGYTF.

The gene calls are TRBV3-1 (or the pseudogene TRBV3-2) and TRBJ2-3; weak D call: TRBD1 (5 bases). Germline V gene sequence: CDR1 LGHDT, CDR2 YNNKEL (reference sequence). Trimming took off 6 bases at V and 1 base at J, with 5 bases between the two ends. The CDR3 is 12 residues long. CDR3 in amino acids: CASRGRTDTQYF. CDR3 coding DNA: TGTGCCAGCAGGGGGCGCACAGATACGCAGTATTTT.

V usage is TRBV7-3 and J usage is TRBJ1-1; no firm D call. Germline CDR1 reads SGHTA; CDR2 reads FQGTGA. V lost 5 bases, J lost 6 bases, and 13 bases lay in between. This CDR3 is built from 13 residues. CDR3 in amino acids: CASSPNGVPEAFF. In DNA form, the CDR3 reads TGTGCCAGCAGCCCGAACGGGGTTCCTGAAGCTTTCTTT.

CDR3 DNA: TGTGCCAGTAGCCGACAGGGGCTCGGAAACACCATATATTTT. This gives the protein CASSRQGLGNTIYF. V is TRBV19 and J is TRBJ1-3, with 8 bases matching TRBD1. This CDR3 contains 14 residues. The germline gives CDR1 LNHDA, CDR2 SQIVND (reference sequence). V lost 6 bases to trimming and J lost 4 bases; unmatched junction nucleotides: 5.

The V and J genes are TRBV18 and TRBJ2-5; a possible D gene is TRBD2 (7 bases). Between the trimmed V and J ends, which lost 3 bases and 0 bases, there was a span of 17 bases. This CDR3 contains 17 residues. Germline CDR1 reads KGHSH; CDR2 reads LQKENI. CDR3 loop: CASSPAGAKTYQETQYF. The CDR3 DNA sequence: TGTGCCAGCTCACCGGCGGGGGCCAAAACGTACCAAGAGACCCAGTACTTC.

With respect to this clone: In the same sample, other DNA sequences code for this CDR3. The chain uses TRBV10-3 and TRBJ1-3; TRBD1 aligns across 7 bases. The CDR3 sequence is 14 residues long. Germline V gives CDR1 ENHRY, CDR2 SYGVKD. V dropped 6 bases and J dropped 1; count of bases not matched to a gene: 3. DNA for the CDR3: TGTGCCATCAGGCAGGGGGGATCTGGAAACACCATATATTTT. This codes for CAIRQGGSGNTIYF.

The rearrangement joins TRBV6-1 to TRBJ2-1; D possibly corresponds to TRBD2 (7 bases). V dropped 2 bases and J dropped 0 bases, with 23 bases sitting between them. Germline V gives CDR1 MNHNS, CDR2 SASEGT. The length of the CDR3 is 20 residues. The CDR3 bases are TGTGCCAGCAGTGAAAACACAGGCGGGGGCTTTATAAGCTCCTACAATGAGCAGTTCTTC. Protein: CASSENTGGGFISSYNEQFF.

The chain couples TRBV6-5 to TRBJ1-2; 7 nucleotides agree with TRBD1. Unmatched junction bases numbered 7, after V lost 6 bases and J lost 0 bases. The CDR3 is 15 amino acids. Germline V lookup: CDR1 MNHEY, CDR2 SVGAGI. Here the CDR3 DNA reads TGTGCCAGCAGATTAGACAGGGAGGCTAACTATGGCTACACCTTC. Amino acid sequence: CASRLDREANYGYTF.

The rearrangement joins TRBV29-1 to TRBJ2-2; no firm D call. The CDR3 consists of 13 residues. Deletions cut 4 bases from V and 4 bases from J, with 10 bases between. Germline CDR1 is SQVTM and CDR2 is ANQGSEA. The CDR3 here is CSVAELATGELFF. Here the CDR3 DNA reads TGCAGCGTTGCGGAGCTTGCCACCGGGGAGCTGTTTTTT.